This TCR beta chain was identified in a study of shared clonotypes between healthy human individuals. Study context: Three plates were used per donor for CD4 naive, three for CD4 memory, two for CD8 naive and one for CD8 memory.

Into CD45RA+ naive and CD45RA-negative memory subsets, the CD4+ cells were split. The authors' processing: From ImmunoSEQ came sequences covering only the junction and carrying no quality scores, so filtering differed. Using immunoSEQ multiplex PCR, the repertoire was profiled, and TCRdb retains in-frame clones only, with some absent. V, J and clone size are taken as reported in that table, and D and trimming were inferred from the DNA itself. Found here are approximately 2.1 million clones, over 85% of them singletons; the top ten hold about 0.39%. The germline V gene encodes CDR1 SGHNT and CDR2 YENEEA. V was trimmed by 5 bases and J by 8 bases, leaving 6 bases between them. There are 11 residues in the CDR3.

Input material: naive CD4+ T cells from PBMCs. Subset noted: CD45RA+ positively selected. The V and J genes are TRBV11-3 and TRBJ2-2; D is undetermined. The TCR originated in a man younger than 30 in good health. Some clones in this sample may be carry-over from other donors' samples. This chain's CDR3 is CASSTEGELFF. CDR3 sequence (DNA): TGTGCCAGCAGCACCGAAGGGGAGCTGTTTTTT.